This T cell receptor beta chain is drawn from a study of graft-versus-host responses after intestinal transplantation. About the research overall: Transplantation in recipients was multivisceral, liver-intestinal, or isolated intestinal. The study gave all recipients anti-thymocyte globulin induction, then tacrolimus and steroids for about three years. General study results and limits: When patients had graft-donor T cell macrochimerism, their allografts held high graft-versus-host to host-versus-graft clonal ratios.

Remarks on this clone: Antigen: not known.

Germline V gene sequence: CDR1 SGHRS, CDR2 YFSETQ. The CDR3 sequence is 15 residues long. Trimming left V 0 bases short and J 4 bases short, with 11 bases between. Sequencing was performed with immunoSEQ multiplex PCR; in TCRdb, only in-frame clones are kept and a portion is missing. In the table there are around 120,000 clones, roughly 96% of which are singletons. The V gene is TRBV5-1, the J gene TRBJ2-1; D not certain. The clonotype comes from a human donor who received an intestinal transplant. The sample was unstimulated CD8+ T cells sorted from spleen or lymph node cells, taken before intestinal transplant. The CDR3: CASSLASRSYNEQFF. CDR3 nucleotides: TGCGCCAGCAGCTTGGCGTCGCGGAGTTACAATGAGCAGTTCTTC.